This T cell receptor beta chain was recorded in a study of blood T cell repertoires in COVID-19. Overall study: Nucleic acid was either cDNA or gDNA, and it came from T cells, B-cell-depleted T cells, or PBMCs.

Sequenced by immunoSEQ multiplex PCR; TCRdb stores in-frame clones only, minus some. This sample has about 110,000 clones, with approximately 78% found just once. Between the trimmed V and J ends, which lost 10 bases and 2 bases, there was a span of 15 bases. Germline V gene lookup returns CDR1 MDHEN and CDR2 SYDVKM. CDR3 size: 13 residues. The source is a man between 65 and 85 years old with acute or convalescent COVID-19. Sequencing was carried out using peripheral blood. This chain connects TRBV28 to TRBJ2-7; a weak D match, TRBD2 (6 bases). The CDR3 DNA is TGTGCCACCCGGTCCCGGACTACCTACGAGCAGTACTTC. Its protein is CATRSRTTYEQYF.